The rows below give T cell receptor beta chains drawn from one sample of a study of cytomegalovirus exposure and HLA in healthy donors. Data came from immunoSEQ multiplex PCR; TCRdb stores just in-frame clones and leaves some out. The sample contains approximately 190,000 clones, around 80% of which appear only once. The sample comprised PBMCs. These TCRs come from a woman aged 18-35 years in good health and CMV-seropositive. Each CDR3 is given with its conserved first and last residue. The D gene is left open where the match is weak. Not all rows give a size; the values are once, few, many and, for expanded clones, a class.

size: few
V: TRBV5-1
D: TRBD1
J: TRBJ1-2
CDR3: CASSLRTGGADGYTF

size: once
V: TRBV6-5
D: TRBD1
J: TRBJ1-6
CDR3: CASSRDRVNSPLHF

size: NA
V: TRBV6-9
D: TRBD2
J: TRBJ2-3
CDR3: CASSRGGRTDTQYF

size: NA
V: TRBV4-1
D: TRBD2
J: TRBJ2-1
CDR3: CATTRTAGEGFDEQFF

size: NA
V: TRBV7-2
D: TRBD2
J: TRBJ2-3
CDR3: CASSVGGATDTQYF

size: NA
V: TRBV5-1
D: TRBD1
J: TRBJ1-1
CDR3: CASSLDRGAEAFF

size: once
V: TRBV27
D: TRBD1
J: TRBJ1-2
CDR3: CASRTLGQGDGYTF

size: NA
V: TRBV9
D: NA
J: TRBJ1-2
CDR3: CASSVSQGPFYGYTF

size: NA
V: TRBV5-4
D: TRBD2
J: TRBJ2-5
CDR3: CASSFLGLAGGRQETQYF

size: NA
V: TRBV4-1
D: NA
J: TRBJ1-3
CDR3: CASSQMAAARSGNTIYF

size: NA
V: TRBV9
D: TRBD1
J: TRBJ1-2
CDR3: CASSVQGAGGGYTF

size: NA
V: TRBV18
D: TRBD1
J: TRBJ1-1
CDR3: CASSPGQGVTEAFF

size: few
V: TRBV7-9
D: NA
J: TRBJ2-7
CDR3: CASDGWGEHAEQYF